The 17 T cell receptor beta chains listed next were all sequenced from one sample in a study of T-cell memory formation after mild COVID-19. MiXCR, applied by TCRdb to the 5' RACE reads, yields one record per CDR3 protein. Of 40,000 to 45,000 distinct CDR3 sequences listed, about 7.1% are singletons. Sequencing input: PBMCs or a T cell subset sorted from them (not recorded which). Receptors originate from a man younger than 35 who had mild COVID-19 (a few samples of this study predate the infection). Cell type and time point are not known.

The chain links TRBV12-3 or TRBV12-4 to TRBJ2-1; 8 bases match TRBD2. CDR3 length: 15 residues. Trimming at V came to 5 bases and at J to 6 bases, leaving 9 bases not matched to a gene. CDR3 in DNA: TGTGCCAGCAGTCTAAGCGGGGGCCCAGCCAATGAGCAGTTCTTC. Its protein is CASSLSGGPANEQFF.

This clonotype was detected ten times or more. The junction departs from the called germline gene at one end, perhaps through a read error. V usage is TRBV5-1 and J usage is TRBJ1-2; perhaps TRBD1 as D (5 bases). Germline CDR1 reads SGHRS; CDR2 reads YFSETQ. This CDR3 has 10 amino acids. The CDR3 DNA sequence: TGCGCCAGCAGCTTATCAGGGAACTGCTTC. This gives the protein CASSLSGNCF.

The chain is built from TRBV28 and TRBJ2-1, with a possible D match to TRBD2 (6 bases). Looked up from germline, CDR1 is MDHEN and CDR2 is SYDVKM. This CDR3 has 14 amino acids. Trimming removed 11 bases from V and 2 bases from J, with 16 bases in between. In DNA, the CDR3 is TGTGCCGGTTCCGGGACTCTGACCTACAATGAGCAGTTCTTC. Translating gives CAGSGTLTYNEQFF.

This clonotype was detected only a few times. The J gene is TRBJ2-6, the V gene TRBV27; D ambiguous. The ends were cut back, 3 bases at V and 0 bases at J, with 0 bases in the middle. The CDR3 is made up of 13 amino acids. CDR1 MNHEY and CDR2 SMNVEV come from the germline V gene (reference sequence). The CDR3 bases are TGTGCCAGCAGTTTCTCTGGGGCCAACGTCCTGACTTTC. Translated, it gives CASSFSGANVLTF.

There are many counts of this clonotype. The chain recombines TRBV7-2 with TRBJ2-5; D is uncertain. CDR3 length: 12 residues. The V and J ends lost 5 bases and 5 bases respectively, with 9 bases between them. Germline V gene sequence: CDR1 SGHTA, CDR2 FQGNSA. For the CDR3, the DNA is TGTGCCAGCAGCGTATCGAAGGAGACCCAGTACTTC. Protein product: CASSVSKETQYF. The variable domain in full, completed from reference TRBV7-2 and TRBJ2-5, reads GAGVSQSPSNKVTEKGKDVELRCDPISGHTALYWYRQSLGQGLEFLIYFQGNSAPDKSGLPSDRFSAERTGGSVSTLTIQRTQQEDSAVYLCASSVSKETQYFGPGTRLLVL.

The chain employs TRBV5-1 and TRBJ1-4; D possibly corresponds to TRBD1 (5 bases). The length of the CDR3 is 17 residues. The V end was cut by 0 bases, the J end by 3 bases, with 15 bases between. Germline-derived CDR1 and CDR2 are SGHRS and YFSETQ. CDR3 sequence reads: CASSLGVSGPPNEKLFF. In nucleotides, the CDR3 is TGCGCCAGCAGCTTGGGGGTGTCGGGGCCACCTAATGAAAAACTGTTTTTT.

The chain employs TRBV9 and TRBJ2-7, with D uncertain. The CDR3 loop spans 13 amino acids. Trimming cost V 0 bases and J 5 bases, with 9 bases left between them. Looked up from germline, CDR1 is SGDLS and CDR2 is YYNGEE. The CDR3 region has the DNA TGTGCCAGCAGCGTAGCTTCGTCGGACGAGCAGTACTTC. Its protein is CASSVASSDEQYF.

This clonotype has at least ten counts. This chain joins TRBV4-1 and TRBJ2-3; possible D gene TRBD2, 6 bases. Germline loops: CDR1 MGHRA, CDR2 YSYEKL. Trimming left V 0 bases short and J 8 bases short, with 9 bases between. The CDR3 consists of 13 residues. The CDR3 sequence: CASSQEWGGTQYF. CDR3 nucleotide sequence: TGCGCCAGCAGCCAAGAATGGGGAGGTACGCAGTATTTT.

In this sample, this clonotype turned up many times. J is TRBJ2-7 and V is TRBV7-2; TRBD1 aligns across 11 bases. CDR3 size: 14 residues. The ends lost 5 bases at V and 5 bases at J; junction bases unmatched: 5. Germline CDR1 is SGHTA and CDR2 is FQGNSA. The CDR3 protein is CASSPDRGRNEQYF. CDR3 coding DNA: TGTGCCAGCAGCCCGGACAGGGGGCGAAACGAGCAGTACTTC.

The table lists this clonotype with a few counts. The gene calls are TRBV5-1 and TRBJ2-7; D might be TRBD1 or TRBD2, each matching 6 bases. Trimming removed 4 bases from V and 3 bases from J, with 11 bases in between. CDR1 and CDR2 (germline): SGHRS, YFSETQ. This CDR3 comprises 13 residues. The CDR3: CASSPGDNYEQYF. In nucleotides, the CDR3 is TGCGCCAGCAGCCCGGGGGACAACTACGAGCAGTACTTC. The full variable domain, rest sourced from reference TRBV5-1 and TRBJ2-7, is KAGVTQTPRYLIKTRGQQVTLSCSPISGHRSVSWYQQTPGQGLQFLFEYFSETQRNKGNFPGRFSGRQFSNSRSEMNVSTLELGDSALYLCASSPGDNYEQYFGPGTRLTVT.

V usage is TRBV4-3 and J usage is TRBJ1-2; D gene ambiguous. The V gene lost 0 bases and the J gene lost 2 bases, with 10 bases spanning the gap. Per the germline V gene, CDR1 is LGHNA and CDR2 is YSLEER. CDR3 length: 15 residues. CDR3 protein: CASSQDGSSNYGYTF. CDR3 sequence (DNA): TGCGCCAGCAGCCAAGACGGATCCTCCAACTATGGCTACACCTTC.

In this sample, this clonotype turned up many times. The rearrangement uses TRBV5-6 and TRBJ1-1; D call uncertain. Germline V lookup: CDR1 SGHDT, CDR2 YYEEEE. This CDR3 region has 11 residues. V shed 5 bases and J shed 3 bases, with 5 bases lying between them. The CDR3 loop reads CASRRDTEAFF. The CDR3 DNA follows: TGTGCCAGCAGGAGGGACACTGAAGCTTTCTTT.

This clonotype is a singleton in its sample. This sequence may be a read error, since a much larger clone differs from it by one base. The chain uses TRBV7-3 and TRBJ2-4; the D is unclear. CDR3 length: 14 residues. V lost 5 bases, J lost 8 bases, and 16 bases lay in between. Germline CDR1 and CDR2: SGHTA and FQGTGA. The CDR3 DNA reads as TGTGCCAGCAGCATAATGGGCAGTCAGGACATTCAGTACTTC. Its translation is CASSIMGSQDIQYF.

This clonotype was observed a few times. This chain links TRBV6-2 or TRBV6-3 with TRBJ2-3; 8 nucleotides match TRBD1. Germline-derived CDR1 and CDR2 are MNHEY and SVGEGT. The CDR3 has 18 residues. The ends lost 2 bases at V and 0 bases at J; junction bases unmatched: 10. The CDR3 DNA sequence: TGTGCCAGCAGTTACACCGACAGGGGCCATCCTAGCACAGATACGCAGTATTTT. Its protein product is CASSYTDRGHPSTDTQYF.

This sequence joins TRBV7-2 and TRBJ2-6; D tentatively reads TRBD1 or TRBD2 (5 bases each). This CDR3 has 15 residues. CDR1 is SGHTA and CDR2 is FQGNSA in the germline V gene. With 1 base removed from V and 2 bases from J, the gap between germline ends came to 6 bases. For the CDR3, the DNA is TGTGCCAGCAGCTTAGGAGGGGCTGGGGCCAACGTCCTGACTTTC. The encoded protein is CASSLGGAGANVLTF. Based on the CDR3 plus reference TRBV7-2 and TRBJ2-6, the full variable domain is GAGVSQSPSNKVTEKGKDVELRCDPISGHTALYWYRQSLGQGLEFLIYFQGNSAPDKSGLPSDRFSAERTGGSVSTLTIQRTQQEDSAVYLCASSLGGAGANVLTFGAGSRLTVL.

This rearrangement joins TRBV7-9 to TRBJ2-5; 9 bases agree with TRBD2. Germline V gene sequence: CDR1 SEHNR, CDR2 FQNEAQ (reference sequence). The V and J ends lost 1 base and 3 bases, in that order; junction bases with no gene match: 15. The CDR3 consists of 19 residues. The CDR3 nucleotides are TGTGCCAGCAGCTTAGTGGAAGCGGGGGGCAGGGCGTCAAAAGAGACCCAGTACTTC. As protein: CASSLVEAGGRASKETQYF.

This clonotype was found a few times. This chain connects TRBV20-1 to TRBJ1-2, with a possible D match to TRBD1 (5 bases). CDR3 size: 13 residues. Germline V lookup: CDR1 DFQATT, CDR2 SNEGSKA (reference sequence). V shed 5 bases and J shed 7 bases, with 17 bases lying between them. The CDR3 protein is CSAEPWQGSGYTF. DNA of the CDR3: TGCAGTGCTGAACCCTGGCAGGGAAGTGGCTACACCTTC.